Below are 23 T cell receptor beta chains sequenced from a single sample in a study of OX40 agonist ivuxolimab in advanced cancers. The method was immunoSEQ multiplex PCR; TCRdb's version includes in-frame clones alone and lacks a portion of them. The data show about 73,000 clones, with 88% seen just once and around 2.6% held by the top ten. The source was CD4+ or CD8+ T cells sorted from blood, collected in a trial of the OX40 agonist ivuxolimab. Receptors were obtained from an adult with an advanced solid tumor such as melanoma, head and neck, liver or kidney cancer.

This chain joins TRBV28 and TRBJ1-2; 7 nucleotides line up with TRBD1. The CDR3 has 15 residues. The germline V gene encodes CDR1 MDHEN and CDR2 SYDVKM. Losses at the gene ends were 2 bases for V and 2 bases for J; bases not matched to a gene: 5. This CDR3 is CASSLTGQPNYGYTF. In nucleotides, the CDR3 is TGTGCCAGCAGTTTAACGGGACAGCCGAACTATGGCTACACCTTC.

The CDR3 DNA reads as TGTGCCAGCAGCTCCAGACTAGGGGGGGTGGAAGAGACCCAGTACTTC. Residues: CASSSRLGGVEETQYF. The chain uses TRBV11-2 and TRBJ2-5; weak D call: TRBD2 (7 bases). With 4 bases removed from V and 3 bases from J, the gap between germline ends came to 18 bases. The CDR3 spans 16 residues. Germline CDR1 and CDR2: SGHAT and FQNNGV.

The chain is built from TRBV5-6 and TRBJ1-5; D uncertain. Deletions cut 1 base from V and 0 bases from J, with 8 bases between. The CDR3 runs to 15 residues. Germline-derived CDR1 and CDR2 are SGHDT and YYEEEE. CDR3 DNA sequence: TGTGCCAGCAGCTTGCGGCTTGGTAGCAATCAGCCCCAGCATTTT. Residues: CASSLRLGSNQPQHF.

The chain has TRBV7-2 and TRBJ2-1; tentatively, D is TRBD2 (6 bases). Per the germline V gene, CDR1 is SGHTA and CDR2 is FQGNSA. This CDR3 comprises 15 residues. The V gene lost 5 bases and the J gene lost 1 base, with 12 bases spanning the gap. CDR3 coding DNA: TGTGCCAGCAGCGTTGATCGGGGGTCCTACAATGAGCAGTTCTTC. It specifies CASSVDRGSYNEQFF.

This chain joins TRBV5-8 and TRBJ2-1, with 9 bases fitting TRBD1. The CDR3 runs to 15 residues. Germline assignment: CDR1 SGHTS and CDR2 YDEGEE. J lost 4 bases, V lost 3 bases, and 5 bases had no gene match. The chain's CDR3 is CASSSLGTGYNEQFF. DNA for the CDR3: TGTGCCAGCAGCTCCCTCGGGACAGGGTACAATGAGCAGTTCTTC.

This chain joins TRBV10-2 and TRBJ2-5, with D possibly TRBD1 on 7 matching bases. CDR1 WSHSY and CDR2 SAAADI come from the germline V gene. CDR3 length: 14 residues. V was clipped by 3 bases and J by 4 bases, with 12 bases between them. The CDR3 nucleotides read TGCGCCAGCAGTGAAGCAGGGGGGTTAGAGACCCAGTACTTC. Translating it yields CASSEAGGLETQYF.

The chain carries TRBV5-1 and TRBJ2-4, with D maybe TRBD1 (6 bases). V was shortened by 3 bases and J by 1 base, with 8 bases between the two germline ends. CDR1 SGHRS and CDR2 YFSETQ come from the germline V gene. This CDR3 has 14 residues. The CDR3 DNA sequence: TGCGCCAGCAGCTCCGGACAGGCCAAAAACATTCAGTACTTC. It encodes CASSSGQAKNIQYF.

The chain joins TRBV15 to TRBJ2-7; 9 bases line up with TRBD1. The CDR3 loop spans 15 amino acids. Trimming at V came to 3 bases and at J to 9 bases, leaving 12 bases not matched to a gene. Germline CDR1 is LNHNV and CDR2 is YYDKDF (reference sequence). The CDR3 region has the DNA TGTGCCACCAGCAGTCCGGGACAGGGTAAATTGGTGCAGTACTTC. Translating gives CATSSPGQGKLVQYF.

A note on this clone: Relative to the germline gene, one junction end is altered; a read error may explain this. Other DNA sequences in the sample encode the same CDR3. This rearrangement joins TRBV7-2 to TRBJ2-7; TRBD2 might be the D (6 bases). The CDR3 spans 15 residues. Looked up from germline, CDR1 is SGHTA and CDR2 is FQGNSA. The CDR3 reads CASSLAEGGRYEQYF. CDR3 coding DNA: TGTGCCAGCAGCTTAGCGGAGGGAGGCCGCTACGAGCAGTACTTT.

The chain combines TRBV7-9 with TRBJ2-1, with D possibly matching TRBD2 (5 bases). CDR1 is SEHNR, CDR2 FQNEAQ, per germline (reference sequence). Trimming left V 7 bases short and J 3 bases short, with 13 bases between. CDR3 size: 14 residues. The CDR3 nucleotides read TGTGCCAGCACGGGGTTTGCAAGCTACAATGAGCAGTTCTTC. This translates into CASTGFASYNEQFF.

The V gene is TRBV10-1, the J gene TRBJ2-3; perhaps TRBD2 as D (6 bases). The CDR3 covers 12 residues. The V end lost 4 bases, the J end lost 5 bases, and 7 bases lay between the germline ends. CDR1 and CDR2 (germline): WNHNN, SYGVQD (reference sequence). The CDR3 loop is CASSAGGDTQYF. The DNA of the CDR3 is TGCGCCAGCAGTGCCGGGGGAGATACGCAGTATTTT.

This chain links TRBV5-1 with TRBJ1-2, with D uncertain. The CDR3 is 17 amino acids. Germline V gene sequence: CDR1 SGHRS, CDR2 YFSETQ. Trimming stripped 1 base from V and 3 bases from J, with 19 bases between. The CDR3 nucleotides are TGCGCCAGCAGCTTGTTTACGACTACCTCTCGGGACTATGGCTACACCTTC. This translates into CASSLFTTTSRDYGYTF. The full variable domain, in which reference TRBV5-1 and TRBJ1-2 provide the parts outside the CDR3, is KAGVTQTPRYLIKTRGQQVTLSCSPISGHRSVSWYQQTPGQGLQFLFEYFSETQRNKGNFPGRFSGRQFSNSRSEMNVSTLELGDSALYLCASSLFTTTSRDYGYTFGSGTRLTVV.

The chain joins TRBV27 to TRBJ2-1; 9 bases fit TRBD2. Germline values: CDR1 MNHEY, CDR2 SMNVEV (reference sequence). The CDR3 runs 17 residues. V lost 5 bases, J lost 9 bases, and 17 bases stayed unmatched. The CDR3 nucleotides read TGTGCCAGCAGTCCAACAGGGCAGCGGGGGGCCTTAGGTGAGCAGTTCTTC. This translates into CASSPTGQRGALGEQFF.

About this clone itself: The junction does not match germline at one end; this may be a read error. V and J are TRBV5-4 and TRBJ2-5; 7 bases are shared with TRBD2. CDR1 is SGHNT, CDR2 YYREEE, per germline (reference sequence). CDR3 length: 15 residues. For the CDR3, the DNA is TGTGCCAGCAGCTTGGGGGGGACTAACCAGGAGACCCAGTACTTC. It is translated as CASSLGGTNQETQYF.

J is TRBJ1-1 and V is TRBV5-6; D is possibly TRBD1 (6 bases). V lost 3 bases to trimming and J lost 1 base, with 7 bases between them. CDR1 and CDR2 from the germline V gene are SGHDT and YYEEEE. The CDR3 runs 13 residues. The CDR3 coding sequence is TGTGCCAGCAGCTGGGGACAGAACACTGAAGCTTTCTTT. Encoded protein: CASSWGQNTEAFF.

The chain recombines TRBV2 with TRBJ1-2; perhaps TRBD1 as D (6 bases). Germline V gene data show CDR1 as SNHLY and CDR2 as FYNNEI. This CDR3 contains 15 residues. V was clipped by 5 bases and J by 8 bases, with 21 bases between them. The CDR3 DNA sequence: TGTGCCAGCAGTCCAGAGGGTCTGAGGGGGGGAGGCTACACCTTC. Its translation is CASSPEGLRGGGYTF.

The chain links TRBV21-1 to TRBJ1-2; the table assigns TRBD1, which was not confirmed against the DNA. TRBV21-1 is a pseudogene locus. The CDR3 is 15 amino acids. CDR3 coding DNA: TGTGCCAGCAGCCTGAGGACAGGGCCAGGATATGGCTACACCTTC. Its protein product is CASSLRTGPGYGYTF.

CDR3 DNA sequence: TGTGCCAGCTCTAAAGCGGGGCGGGGAGATACGCAGTATTTT. It translates to CASSKAGRGDTQYF. The chain joins TRBV27 to TRBJ2-3, with 7 bases identical to TRBD2. CDR1 MNHEY and CDR2 SMNVEV come from the germline V gene (reference sequence). CDR3 size: 14 residues. The trim removed 8 bases at V and 5 bases at J, leaving 10 bases unmatched.

With respect to this clone: Other nucleotide sequences in the sample specify the same CDR3. The chain carries TRBV7-9 and TRBJ1-4; possible D gene TRBD1, 6 bases. CDR3 size: 14 residues. V lost 0 bases and J lost 6, with 8 bases in between. CDR1 is SEHNR and CDR2 is FQNEAQ in the germline V gene (reference sequence). The CDR3: CASSLAGGDEKLFF. As DNA, the CDR3 is TGTGCCAGCAGCTTAGCGGGGGGCGATGAAAAACTGTTTTTT.

This clone occurred once. The rearrangement uses TRBV25-1 and TRBJ1-1; 8 nucleotides match TRBD1. Germline-derived CDR1 and CDR2 are MGHDK and SYGVNS. The CDR3 is 15 residues long. Trimming cost V 2 bases and J 6 bases; bases outside gene matches: 8. CDR3: CASSERDRGVAEAFF. CDR3 coding DNA: TGTGCCAGCAGTGAACGTGACAGGGGAGTGGCTGAAGCTTTCTTT.

The chain links TRBV5-3 to TRBJ1-1; a possible D gene is TRBD1 (6 bases). TRBV5-3 carries the ORF label, with uncertain function. The CDR3 runs 17 residues. V was cut by 4 bases and J by 0 bases, with 19 bases left in between. This CDR3 reads CARSPPDSKLMNTEAFF. CDR3 DNA sequence: TGTGCCAGAAGCCCGCCGGACAGTAAGTTAATGAACACTGAAGCTTTCTTT.

CDR3 region: CASSAGVSQPQHF. The CDR3 region has the DNA TGTGCCAGCAGCGCAGGGGTGAGTCAGCCCCAGCATTTT. The chain has TRBV5-5 and TRBJ1-5, with D possibly being TRBD1 (6 bases). Per the germline V gene, CDR1 is SGHKS and CDR2 is YYEKEE (reference sequence). This CDR3 is 13 amino acids long. The V and J ends lost 4 bases and 6 bases respectively, with 11 bases between them.

The J gene is TRBJ2-1, the V gene TRBV28; 8 positions agree with TRBD1. The CDR3 has 16 amino acids. Germline assignment: CDR1 MDHEN and CDR2 SYDVKM. Germline trimming cut 2 bases from V and 5 bases from J; bases unmatched to any gene: 8. CDR3 protein: CASSLIWQGADNEQFF. CDR3 DNA sequence: TGTGCCAGCAGTTTAATATGGCAGGGGGCCGACAATGAGCAGTTCTTC. The variable domain in full, completed from reference TRBV28 and TRBJ2-1, reads DVKVTQSSRYLVKRTGEKVFLECVQDMDHENMFWYRQDPGLGLRLIYFSYDVKMKEKGDIPEGYSVSREKKERFSLILESASTNQTSMYLCASSLIWQGADNEQFFGPGTRLTVL.